This TCR beta chain derives from a study of blood T cell repertoires in COVID-19. Study as a whole: The study drew acute and convalescent COVID-19 samples from the United States, Italy and Spain. From T cells, B-cell-depleted T cells, or PBMCs came the material, which was cDNA or gDNA.

In terms of age and location, participants ranged from roughly 18 to 90 years and lived in roughly 22 US areas. Allocation to cohorts depended on clinical history reported by the participants. Here immunoSEQ multiplex PCR was the method, and the copy in TCRdb shows in-frame clones only, minus some. The data hold 350,000 to 550,000 clones, with 70% to 90% observed a single time. The CDR3 has 15 amino acids. Trimming cost V 2 bases and J 4 bases, with 9 bases left between them. Germline-derived CDR1 and CDR2 are MNHNS and SASEGT. V is TRBV6-1 and J is TRBJ2-6; D remains ambiguous. The TCR was taken from a woman between 18 and 29 years old with acute COVID-19. Sequenced: PBMCs or T cells enriched from blood (not recorded which). CDR3 nucleotides: TGTGCCAGCAGTGAAAACCAAGCCGGGGCCAACGTCCTGACTTTC. Translation gives CASSENQAGANVLTF.